Sequencing of this T cell receptor beta chain was carried out in a study of T cells in Graves' hyperthyroidism and ophthalmopathy. Regions amplified from RNA transcripts were the TCR beta CDR3 regions. The HTBI primer set drove a first-round RT-PCR of the TCR CDR3. MiXCR, applied by TCRdb to the multiplex PCR reads, yields one record per CDR3 protein. The data show hundreds of thousands of distinct CDR3 sequences, roughly 14% seen once. Turning to this clonotype: Since a much larger clone is just one base distant, this may be a read error.

This CDR3 spans 14 amino acids. J gave up 3 bases and V 1 base, and 3 bases lay outside the gene matches. This TCR was recovered from a woman aged 40 to 50 with Graves' ophthalmopathy. V usage is TRBV12-3 or TRBV12-4 and J usage is TRBJ2-7; 7 nucleotides align to TRBD1. Sample: blood. This CDR3 reads CASSLGDRFYEQYF. The CDR3 DNA is TGTGCCAGCAGTTTAGGGGACAGATTCTACGAGCAGTACTTC.